This T cell receptor beta chain derives from a study of neoadjuvant nivolumab and ipilimumab in lung cancer. Findings and limits, study-wide: Resected-tumor TCR richness correlated positively with pretherapy blood richness.

The method was immunoSEQ multiplex PCR; TCRdb's version includes in-frame clones alone and lacks a portion of them. The table lists about 8,800 clones, nearly 85% of them singletons. Regarding this clone: The antigen is not known. The junction departs from germline at one end; a sequencing error may be responsible.

The CDR3 is made up of 12 amino acids. Germline CDR1 and CDR2: MNHNY and SVGAGI (reference sequence). The specimen was tumor tissue, collected after neoadjuvant nivolumab, alone or with ipilimumab, at or shortly before surgery. V usage is TRBV6-6 and J usage is TRBJ2-1; D remains unclear. The TCR was taken from an adult with non-small cell lung cancer. The CDR3 bases are TGTGCCAGCAGTTACTCCGACAATGAGCAGTTCTTC. This gives the protein CASSYSDNEQFF.